This TCR beta chain originates from a study of blood T cell repertoires in COVID-19. Study context: The United States, Italy and Spain supplied acute and convalescent COVID-19 samples. T cells, B-cell-depleted T cells, or PBMCs provided the cDNA or gDNA that served as material.

Per the authors' pipeline: Reference gene primer amplification gave estimated nucleated cell counts. Data came from immunoSEQ multiplex PCR; TCRdb stores just in-frame clones and leaves some out. V and J calls and clone size are given by that table; D and trimming were obtained from the DNA. The data show a few hundred thousand clones, around 90% seen once. This CDR3 is built from 15 residues. The germline V gene encodes CDR1 MNHEY and CDR2 SMNVEV (reference sequence). V shed 3 bases and J shed 1 base, with 12 bases lying between them. V and J are TRBV27 and TRBJ1-1; D may be TRBD1 (6 bases). The TCR originated in a man between 18 and 29 years old with active or convalescent COVID-19. The sample consisted of peripheral blood. In DNA, the CDR3 is TGTGCCAGCAGTTTCGCGGACAGCTCGAACACTGAAGCTTTCTTT. This gives the protein CASSFADSSNTEAFF.